This T cell receptor beta chain originates from a study of cytomegalovirus exposure and HLA in healthy donors. Details on this clone: Its target is not known.

General observations from the study: A few CMV-associated chains proved CMV antigen-specific in vitro.

The germline V and J ends were trimmed by 5 bases and 5 bases, with 13 bases remaining between them. The CDR3 is 14 amino acids. Germline V gives CDR1 MDHEN, CDR2 SYDVKM. PCR employed 60 Vbeta and 13 Jbeta primers. This table comes from immunoSEQ multiplex PCR, and its TCRdb copy is limited to in-frame clones, with some not included. This sample's table has about 200,000 clones. The clonotype comes from a girl aged 2-9 years in good health and CMV-seropositive. The chain uses TRBV28 and TRBJ1-5, with D perhaps TRBD1 (6 bases). The sample taken for sequencing was PBMCs. Here the CDR3 DNA reads TGTGCCAGCAGTACCAGGGGTCCTGATCAGCCCCAGCATTTT. Its translation is CASSTRGPDQPQHF.